These 14 T cell receptor beta chains originate from one sample sequenced in a study of cytomegalovirus exposure and HLA in healthy donors. Primers for the PCR totalled 60 Vbeta and 13 Jbeta. TCRdb keeps only in-frame clones here, not all; method: immunoSEQ multiplex PCR. The sample has under 150,000 clones, approximately 84% seen once; the top ten hold around 3%. Sequenced material: PBMCs. These receptor sequences come from a boy aged 2 to 10 in good health and CMV-seronegative.

The V call is TRBV4-2, the J call TRBJ2-7, with a tentative D call TRBD2 (5 bases). The CDR3 has 15 residues. V was cut by 4 bases and J by 0 bases, with 13 bases left in between. Germline V gene data show CDR1 as LGHNA and CDR2 as YNFKEQ. The CDR3 nucleotides read TGTGCCAGCAGCCCGGGCGTGGGGAGCTCCTACGAGCAGTACGTC. It yields the protein CASSPGVGSSYEQYV.

This clone was seen a handful of times. This chain links TRBV19 with TRBJ1-4; D unresolved. CDR3 length equals 15 residues. The V and J ends lost 6 bases and 3 bases respectively, with 14 bases between them. Per the germline V gene, CDR1 is LNHDA and CDR2 is SQIVND (reference sequence). The DNA of the CDR3 is TGTGCCAGTAGCGCGTACTCCGAACCTAATGAAAAACTGTTTTTT. The encoded protein is CASSAYSEPNEKLFF. Full variable domain (remainder filled in from reference TRBV19 and TRBJ1-4): DGGITQSPKYLFRKEGQNVTLSCEQNLNHDAMYWYRQDPGQGLRLIYYSQIVNDFQKGDIAEGYSVSREKKESFPLTVTSAQKNPTAFYLCASSAYSEPNEKLFFGSGTQLSVL.

V and J are TRBV5-4 and TRBJ1-4; 7 bases are a match to TRBD1. Germline CDR1 and CDR2: SGHNT and YYREEE (reference sequence). The CDR3 has 15 amino acids. V lost 7 bases to trimming and J lost 10 bases; unmatched junction nucleotides: 16. In DNA, the CDR3 is TGTGCCAGCCAACCGGAGACAGGGCGGGTTGGAAAACTGTTTTTT. This encodes CASQPETGRVGKLFF. Filled out from reference TRBV5-4 and TRBJ1-4, the complete variable domain reads ETGVTQSPTHLIKTRGQQVTLRCSSQSGHNTVSWYQQALGQGPQFIFQYYREEENGRGNFPPRFSGLQFPNYSSELNVNALELDDSALYLCASQPETGRVGKLFFGSGTQLSVL.

The V and J genes are TRBV7-2 and TRBJ2-3, with TRBD1 matching 7 bases. This CDR3 is built from 16 residues. Germline V gives CDR1 SGHTA, CDR2 FQGNSA. V dropped 1 base and J dropped 5; count of bases not matched to a gene: 9. DNA of the CDR3: TGTGCCAGCAGCTTAGAGTGGGACAGTGAGAAAGATACGCAGTATTTT. This translates into CASSLEWDSEKDTQYF.

The chain carries TRBV30 and TRBJ2-1, with 8 bases that match TRBD2. CDR1 GTSNPN and CDR2 SVGIG come from the germline V gene (reference sequence). CDR3 length: 12 residues. J gave up 5 bases and V 7 bases, and 4 bases lay outside the gene matches. The CDR3 reads CAFGGGNNEQFF. CDR3 DNA sequence: TGTGCCTTCGGGGGGGGGAACAATGAGCAGTTCTTC.

The sample holds one count of this clone. V usage is TRBV25-1 and J usage is TRBJ2-1; D gene ambiguous. Germline V lookup: CDR1 MGHDK, CDR2 SYGVNS. The CDR3 totals 14 residues. V lost 4 bases and J lost 4, with 11 bases in between. CDR3 in DNA: TGTGCCAGCAGTGTATTAGCACCTTACAATGAGCAGTTCTTC. Translating gives CASSVLAPYNEQFF.

The chain recombines TRBV9 with TRBJ1-2, with D perhaps matching TRBD1 (5 bases). V lost 0 bases and J 8 bases, leaving 14 bases between the germline ends. The germline V gene encodes CDR1 SGDLS and CDR2 YYNGEE. There are 14 residues in the CDR3. The CDR3 DNA is TGTGCCAGCAGCGTAGGAGACAGTCCTAGGGGCTACACCTTC. It codes for CASSVGDSPRGYTF.

DNA of the CDR3: TGTGCCAGCAGACGAAGCGGGAGCTTTGCCGATACGCAGTATTTT. Its translation: CASRRSGSFADTQYF. The chain joins TRBV9 to TRBJ2-3; 8 nucleotides match TRBD2. There are 15 residues in the CDR3. CDR1 is SGDLS and CDR2 is YYNGEE in the germline V gene. Unmatched junction bases numbered 11, after V lost 5 bases and J lost 6 bases.

The chain recombines TRBV5-5 with TRBJ1-2; D gene ambiguous. This CDR3 spans 16 amino acids. Germline-derived CDR1 and CDR2 are SGHKS and YYEKEE (reference sequence). The V gene lost 2 bases and the J gene lost 0 bases, with 14 bases spanning the gap. The CDR3 spells CASSFLATGANYGYTF. The CDR3 bases are TGTGCCAGCAGCTTTCTGGCAACGGGTGCTAACTATGGCTACACCTTC. The full variable domain, with the rest looked up from reference TRBV5-5 and TRBJ1-2, is DAGVTQSPTHLIKTRGQQVTLRCSPISGHKSVSWYQQVLGQGPQFIFQYYEKEERGRGNFPDRFSARQFPNYSSELNVNALLLGDSALYLCASSFLATGANYGYTFGSGTRLTVV.

The chain is built from TRBV13 and TRBJ2-7; the D gene is possibly TRBD1 (6 bases). The V gene's germline CDR1 is PRHDT and CDR2 FYEKMQ (reference sequence). This CDR3 region has 18 residues. Trimming pared 4 bases from V and 2 bases from J, leaving 24 bases between. CDR3 loop: CASSSRGHQFHATYEQYF. The CDR3 nucleotides read TGTGCCAGCAGCTCCAGGGGACATCAATTCCATGCTACCTACGAGCAGTACTTC.

This clone was counted a few times. The CDR3 loop is CAWSGGRRDTQYF. DNA for the CDR3: TGTGCCTGGAGCGGGGGAAGGAGAGATACGCAGTATTTT. The gene calls are TRBV30 and TRBJ2-3; D may be TRBD2 (6 bases). The V gene's germline CDR1 is GTSNPN and CDR2 SVGIG (reference sequence). The CDR3 spans 13 residues. V lost 3 bases and J lost 5, with 12 bases in between.

The chain couples TRBV9 to TRBJ1-3, with D unresolved. The CDR3 has 14 amino acids. CDR1 and CDR2 (germline): SGDLS, YYNGEE. V was trimmed by 0 bases and J by 3 bases, leaving 7 bases between them. The CDR3 DNA sequence: TGTGCCAGCAGCGTAGGGCATGTTGGAAACACCATATATTTT. This encodes CASSVGHVGNTIYF.

The chain recombines TRBV7-6 with TRBJ2-3, with 10 bases matching TRBD2. Trimming removed 0 bases from V and 10 bases from J; junction bases left unmatched: 10. CDR3 length equals 16 residues. Germline CDR1 SGHVS, CDR2 FNYEAQ. CDR3 DNA: TGTGCCAGCAGCTTAGCGCCAGCGGGAGGGAGAGTGGCGCAGTATTTT. Its protein product is CASSLAPAGGRVAQYF.

As regards this clone: This CDR3 is also generated by other DNA sequences in the sample. The genes are TRBV30 and TRBJ1-1; the match to TRBD1 covers 7 bases. The length of the CDR3 is 13 residues. The trim removed 0 bases at V and 4 bases at J, leaving 2 bases unmatched. Germline CDR1 reads GTSNPN; CDR2 reads SVGIG (reference sequence). This chain's CDR3 is CAWSVAGGTEAFF. The DNA for the CDR3 is TGTGCCTGGAGTGTGGCAGGGGGCACTGAAGCTTTCTTT.